The TCR beta chain under discussion was sequenced for a study of blood T cell repertoires in COVID-19. Clones were sequenced by immunoSEQ multiplex PCR, and TCRdb holds only the in-frame ones, with some missing. The sample lists under 140,000 clones, 82% occurring once. The sequence came from a woman aged 55-69 years with acute or convalescent COVID-19. The sequenced sample consisted of peripheral blood.

As DNA, the CDR3 is TGCGCCAGCAGCTTGGACAGGGACGCTGAAGCTTTCTTT. The encoded protein is CASSLDRDAEAFF. The genes are TRBV5-1 and TRBJ1-1, with D perhaps matching TRBD1 (6 bases). With 0 bases removed from V and 6 bases from J, the gap between germline ends came to 9 bases. From germline, CDR1 is SGHRS and CDR2 YFSETQ. The CDR3 extends over 13 amino acids.